This TCR beta chain was retrieved from a study of T cell responses to AZD1222 COVID-19 vaccine. Germline-derived CDR1 and CDR2 are SGHTA and FQGNSA. The germline V and J ends were trimmed by 0 bases and 7 bases, with 6 bases remaining between them. CDR3 length: 12 residues. Profiled with immunoSEQ multiplex PCR; TCRdb holds only in-frame clones, not every one. This sample has fewer than 65,000 clones, with under 90% found just once. This clonotype originated in an adult in good health. The chain carries TRBV7-2 and TRBJ1-1; D possibly corresponds to TRBD1 (5 bases). The material was peripheral blood, obtained on day 0 of AZD1222 vaccination. CDR3 in amino acids: CASSLAGLEAFF. The CDR3 DNA sequence: TGTGCCAGCAGCTTAGCGGGACTTGAAGCTTTCTTT.